Described below is a single T cell receptor (beta chain) sequence and its context. This receptor's antigen is unknown. No base-level quality is on record; no much larger clone is a single base apart. In Seattle, one collaborating source enrolled patients while the infection was active and tracked those patients longitudinally over the course of disease. Collaborating institutions collected whole blood in K2EDTA tubes following their own protocols. For TCRbeta analysis, collaborators shipped samples as frozen whole blood, isolated PBMCs, or DNA extracted from either of those sample types. There are 12 amino acids in the CDR3, from cysteine to phenylalanine inclusive. Solely the CDR3 DNA is kept, with 36 bases framed from the first base. CDR1 SGHVS and CDR2 FQNEAQ are derived from the germline V gene. V loses 8 bases at its end and J loses 2 bases; junction bases beyond the gene matches: 2. The immunoSEQ Assay, a bias-controlled multiplex PCR, was used to amplify TCRbeta CDR3 regions from genomic DNA. As for the authors' bioinformatics: The number of nucleated cells in each sample was estimated from the amplification of reference gene primers within the assay. To quantify the absolute abundance of each unique TCRbeta CDR3 rearrangement, sequence reads were collapsed and filtered. Productive Simpson clonality was computed per sample as the square root of Simpson's diversity index over productive rearrangements. TCRdb obtained this table from immuneACCESS and retained in-frame rearrangements with V and J assigned. These tables miss some clones; where compared with another copy, unresolved V genes account for less than half of the shortfall, and the remainder is unexplained. The DNA gave D and trimming, while V, J and clone size come from that table. This sample gives 360,000 or so clones in total; around nine tenths of them show up just once. Roughly 4% of the sample lies in the top ten.

These data originate in a study of blood T cell repertoires in COVID-19 (dated by TCRdb to about 2020). Concerning the study at large: Samples covering the acute and convalescent phases of COVID-19 were provided by collaborators in the United States, Italy and Spain. A freely available public database, intended as a resource for researchers studying the immune response to SARS-CoV-2, is where the repertoires were released. Subjects who had been exposed to COVID-19, were actively infected with it, or had recovered from it provided the deeply sampled blood TCRbeta repertoires that made up the dataset. The samples were drawn from two sources: the first 160 participants of the ongoing ImmuneRACE study, and 1,000 to 1,500 subjects contributed by 6 global collaborators. A de-identified subject ID, COVID-19 status, age in years and sex were almost always included in the sample metadata. Where available, HLA class I and class II types were obtained from metadata supplied by the sample provider rather than from assay-based typing. The prospective study material was composed of cDNA or gDNA derived from T cells, B-cell-depleted T cells, or PBMCs.

The paper as a whole reports these results and caveats: How much clinical and demographic metadata was included differed by source and by participant, and the metadata was provided uncurated.

Recombination connected TRBV7-8 to TRBJ2-5; a stretch of 7 junction bases matches TRBD1. The clonotype comes from a woman aged 55-75 years with COVID-19, enrolled during active disease. The sequenced sample was peripheral blood. The nucleotides read TGTGCCAGCGAGGACAGGCAAGAGACCCAGTACTTC. Its amino acids are CASEDRQETQYF.